Below, one TCR beta chain is given with its context. No cognate antigen has been identified for it. No qualities accompany the bases; no much larger clone lies one base away. In the study, sorted CD4+ and CD8+ blood T cells from patients with severe aplastic anemia and from healthy subjects underwent deep sequencing of TCR repertoires. Ficoll-Paque density gradient centrifugation was used to isolate peripheral blood mononuclear cells. Before DNA extraction, CD4+ and CD8+ T cells were sorted by FACS or by magnetic beads. This entry comes from a study of CD8+CD57+ T cells in acquired aplastic anemia (dated by TCRdb to between 2018 and 2020). Describing the broader study: On average, sorted CD4+ and CD8+ cells yielded about 3 ug of extracted DNA, with a range of about 0.19 to 30 ug. The investigation overall reported the following: Some 31 CD8+ CDR3 sequences were shared between patients and controls but appeared highly expressed in patients and within their immunodominant clones. Between patients and healthy controls, no significant difference in CD8+ Simpson's diversity was found (P=0.060).

Spanning cysteine to phenylalanine, the CDR3 consists of 15 amino acids. Only CDR3 DNA remains: 45 bases, in frame from the first base. V is reduced by 3 bases and J by 4 bases, leaving a spacing of 15 bases between them. Sequences ENHRY (CDR1) and SYGVKD (CDR2) are obtained from the germline V gene. Genomic DNA served as template for TCR beta VDJ combination and CDR3 sequence profiling. An Illumina HiSeq 2000 was the platform used for TCR repertoire sequencing. The authors' analysis ran thus. Repertoires were assessed using TRBV/TRBJ rearrangement plots, CDR3 size and DJ length profiles, and Simpson's diversity index. The most abundant DNA sequence in the deep sequencing data was defined as the immunodominant clone. CDR3 amino acid sequences were checked for sharing across subjects and were also compared against the VDJdb database and published repertoires. The public reads were run again by TCRdb, first through fastp at Q25 and then through MiXCR, and only productive beta chains were kept. Every CDR3 protein is listed once, alongside the most common genes and DNA of its rows. In this record, the V and J calls reflect TCRdb's handling and not the investigators' own analysis. In all, the sample holds about 190,000 distinct CDR3 sequences, and around three fifths of those were seen once. The ten largest make up 35% to 55% of the sample.

This chain joins TRBV10-3 to TRBJ1-1; a weak D assignment points to TRBD1 (5 bases agree). The sequenced sample was sorted CD4+, CD8+, or CD8+CD57+ T cells (not recorded which) from PBMCs. This receptor was taken from a human donor with severe aplastic anemia or a healthy control (not recorded which). The bases are TGTGCCATCAGTGATTGGGGACGCGGGGGCACTGAAGCTTTCTTT. The translation is CAISDWGRGGTEAFF.